Included here is one T cell receptor beta chain sequence, with context. Its antigen is not identified. PCR primers comprised 60 Vbeta and 13 Jbeta primers. TCRdb's table, derived via immunoSEQ multiplex PCR, lists solely in-frame clones and lacks some. The sample shows about 83,000 clones, roughly 80% of them seen only once. V lost 5 bases, J lost 0 bases, and 17 bases lay in between. The CDR3 covers 18 residues. Germline-derived CDR1 and CDR2 are SGHTA and FQGTGA. This sample is part of a study of cytomegalovirus exposure and HLA in healthy donors. Study-wide points: Immune exposure information comprised only CMV serostatus.

The TCR originated in a woman in her twenties or thirties in good health and CMV-seronegative. The gene calls are TRBV7-3 and TRBJ2-6; D is possibly TRBD1 (5 bases). Sequenced sample: PBMCs. CDR3 loop: CASSQDSRPPSGANVLTF. The CDR3 DNA sequence: TGTGCCAGCAGCCAAGACAGCAGACCACCCTCTGGGGCCAACGTCCTGACTTTC.